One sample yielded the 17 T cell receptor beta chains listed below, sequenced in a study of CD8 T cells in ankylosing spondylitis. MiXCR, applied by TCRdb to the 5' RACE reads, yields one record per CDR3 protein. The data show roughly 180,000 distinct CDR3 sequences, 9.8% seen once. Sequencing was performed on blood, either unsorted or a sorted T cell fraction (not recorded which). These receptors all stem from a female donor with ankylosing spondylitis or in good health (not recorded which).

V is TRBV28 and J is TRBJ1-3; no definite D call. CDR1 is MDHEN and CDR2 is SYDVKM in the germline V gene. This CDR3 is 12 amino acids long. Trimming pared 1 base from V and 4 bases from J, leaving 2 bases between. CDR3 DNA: TGTGCCAGCAGTTTATTAGGAAACACCATATATTTT. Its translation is CASSLLGNTIYF.

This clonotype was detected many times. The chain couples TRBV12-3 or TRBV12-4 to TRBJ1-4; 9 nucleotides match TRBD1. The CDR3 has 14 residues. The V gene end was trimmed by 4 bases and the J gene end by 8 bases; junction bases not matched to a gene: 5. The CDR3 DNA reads TGTGCCAGCAGTTGGGACAGGGAGGACGAAAAACTGTTTTTT. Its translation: CASSWDREDEKLFF.

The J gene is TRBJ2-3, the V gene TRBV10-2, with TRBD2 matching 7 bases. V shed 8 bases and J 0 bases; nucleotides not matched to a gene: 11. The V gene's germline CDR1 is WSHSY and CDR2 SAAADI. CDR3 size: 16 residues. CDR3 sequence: CASSGGPTLSTDTQYF. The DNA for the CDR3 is TGCGCCAGCTCGGGAGGCCCGACATTAAGCACAGATACGCAGTATTTT.

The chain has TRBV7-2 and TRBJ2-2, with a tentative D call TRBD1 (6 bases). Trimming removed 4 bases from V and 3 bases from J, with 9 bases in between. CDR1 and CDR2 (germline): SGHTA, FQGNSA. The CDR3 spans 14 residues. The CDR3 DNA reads TGTGCCAGCAGCTCAGGACAGTACACCGGGGAGCTGTTTTTT. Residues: CASSSGQYTGELFF.

DNA for the CDR3: TGTGCCAGTAGTAAGGCAGACAATCAGCCCCAGCATTTT. Its protein is CASSKADNQPQHF. V and J are TRBV19 and TRBJ1-5; unclear D gene. The length of the CDR3 is 13 residues. Germline lookup yields CDR1 LNHDA and CDR2 SQIVND (reference sequence). V gave up 4 bases and J gave up 3 bases, with 7 bases separating them.

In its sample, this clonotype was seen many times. Here the CDR3 reads CASSVQGNTEAFF. The CDR3 DNA follows: TGTGCCAGCAGCGTCCAGGGGAACACTGAAGCTTTCTTT. The chain has TRBV9 and TRBJ1-1, with D perhaps TRBD1 (5 bases). Germline CDR1 and CDR2: SGDLS and YYNGEE. The CDR3 is made up of 13 amino acids. The V end was cut by 2 bases, the J end by 1 base, with 6 bases between.

CDR3 loop: CASSLVPSPGGSYEQYF. The CDR3 DNA is TGTGCCAGCAGCTTAGTTCCCTCTCCGGGGGGCTCCTACGAGCAGTACTTC. The gene calls are TRBV11-2 and TRBJ2-7; 7 nucleotides align to TRBD2. From germline, CDR1 is SGHAT and CDR2 FQNNGV. V shed 1 base and J 0 bases; nucleotides not matched to a gene: 9. CDR3 length equals 17 residues. Full variable domain (remainder filled in from reference TRBV11-2 and TRBJ2-7): EAGVAQSPRYKIIEKRQSVAFWCNPISGHATLYWYQQILGQGPKLLIQFQNNGVVDDSQLPKDRFSAERLKGVDSTLKIQPAKLEDSAVYLCASSLVPSPGGSYEQYFGPGTRLTVT.

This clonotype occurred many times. CDR3 loop: CASTHDDEQFF. As DNA, the CDR3 is TGCGCCAGCACTCACGACGATGAGCAGTTCTTC. The V and J genes are TRBV5-1 and TRBJ2-1; D gene ambiguous. The CDR3 totals 11 residues. Germline V gene lookup returns CDR1 SGHRS and CDR2 YFSETQ. V was clipped by 6 bases and J by 8 bases, with 9 bases between them.

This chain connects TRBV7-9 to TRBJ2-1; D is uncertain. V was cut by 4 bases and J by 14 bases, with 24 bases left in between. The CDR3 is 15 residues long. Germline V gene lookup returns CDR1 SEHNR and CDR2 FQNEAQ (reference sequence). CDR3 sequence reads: CASSYYIPDGDQEFF. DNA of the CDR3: TGTGCCAGCAGCTACTATATCCCGGACGGTGACCAGGAGTTCTTC.

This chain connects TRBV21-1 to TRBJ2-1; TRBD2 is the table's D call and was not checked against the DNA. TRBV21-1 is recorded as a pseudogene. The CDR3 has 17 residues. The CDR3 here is CASSPCTARGFCYEQFF. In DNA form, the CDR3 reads TGTGCCAGCAGCCCTTGCACGGCTAGAGGTTTTTGCTATGAGCAGTTCTTC.

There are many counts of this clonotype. For the CDR3, the DNA is TGTGCCAGCAGCTTAGTAGCGGGAGGTTACAATGAGCAGTTCTTC. Translating it yields CASSLVAGGYNEQFF. The rearrangement joins TRBV7-9 to TRBJ2-1, with 10 bases that match TRBD2. There are 15 residues in the CDR3. In germline, CDR1 is SEHNR, CDR2 FQNEAQ (reference sequence). Trimming cost V 1 base and J 4 bases; bases outside gene matches: 1.

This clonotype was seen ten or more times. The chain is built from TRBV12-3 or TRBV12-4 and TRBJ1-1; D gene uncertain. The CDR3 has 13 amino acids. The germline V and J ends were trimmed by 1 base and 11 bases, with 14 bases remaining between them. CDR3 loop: CASSLGSPRVAFF. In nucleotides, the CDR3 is TGTGCCAGCAGTTTAGGATCGCCGAGGGTGGCTTTCTTT.

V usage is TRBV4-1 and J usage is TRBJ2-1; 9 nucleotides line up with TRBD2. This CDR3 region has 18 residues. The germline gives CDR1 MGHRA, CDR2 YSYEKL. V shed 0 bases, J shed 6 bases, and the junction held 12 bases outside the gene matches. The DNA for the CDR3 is TGCGCCAGCAGCCAAGATAGGACTAGCGCGGCGAAGGGCAATGAGCAGTTCTTC. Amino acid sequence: CASSQDRTSAAKGNEQFF.

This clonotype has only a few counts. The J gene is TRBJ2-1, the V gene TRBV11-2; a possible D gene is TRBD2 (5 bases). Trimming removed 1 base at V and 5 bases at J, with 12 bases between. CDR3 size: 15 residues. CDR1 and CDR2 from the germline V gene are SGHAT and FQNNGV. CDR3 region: CASSLVRTENNEQFF. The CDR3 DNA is TGTGCCAGCAGCTTAGTGCGGACTGAGAACAATGAGCAGTTCTTC.

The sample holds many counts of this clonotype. The CDR3 sequence: CASSSTSGGKAYEQYF. The DNA for the CDR3 is TGTGCCAGCAGCAGTACTAGCGGGGGGAAGGCCTACGAGCAGTACTTC. This rearrangement joins TRBV7-9 to TRBJ2-7; 12 nucleotides agree with TRBD2. The CDR3 totals 16 residues. The germline V gene has CDR1 SEHNR and CDR2 FQNEAQ (reference sequence). The ends lost 5 bases at V and 2 bases at J; junction bases unmatched: 7.

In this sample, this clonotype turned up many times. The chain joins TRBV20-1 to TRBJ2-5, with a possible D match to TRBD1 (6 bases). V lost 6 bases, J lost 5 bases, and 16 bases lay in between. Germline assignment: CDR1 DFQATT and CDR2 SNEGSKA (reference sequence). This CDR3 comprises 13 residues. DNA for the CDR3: TGCAGTGCGCCTCAGGGGCCCCCGGAGACCCAGTACTTC. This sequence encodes CSAPQGPPETQYF.

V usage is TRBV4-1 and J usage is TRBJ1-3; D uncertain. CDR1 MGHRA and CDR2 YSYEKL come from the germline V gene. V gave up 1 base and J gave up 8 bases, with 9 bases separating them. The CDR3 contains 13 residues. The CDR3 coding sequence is TGCGCCAGCAGCCAAGTTACGGGCGACACCATATATTTT. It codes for CASSQVTGDTIYF.